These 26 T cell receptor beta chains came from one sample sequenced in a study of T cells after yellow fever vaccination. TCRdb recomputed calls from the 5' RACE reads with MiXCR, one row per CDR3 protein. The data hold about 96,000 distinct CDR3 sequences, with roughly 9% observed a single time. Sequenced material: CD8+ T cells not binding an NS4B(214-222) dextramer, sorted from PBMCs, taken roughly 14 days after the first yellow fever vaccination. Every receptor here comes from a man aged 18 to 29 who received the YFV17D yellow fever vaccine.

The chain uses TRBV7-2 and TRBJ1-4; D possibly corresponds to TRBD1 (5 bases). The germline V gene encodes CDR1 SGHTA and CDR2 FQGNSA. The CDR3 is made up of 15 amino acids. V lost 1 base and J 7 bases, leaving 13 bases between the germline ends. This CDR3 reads CASSLVPGRIEKLFF. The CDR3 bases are TGTGCCAGCAGCTTAGTTCCAGGGAGAATTGAAAAACTGTTTTTT. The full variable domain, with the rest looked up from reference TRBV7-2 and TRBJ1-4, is GAGVSQSPSNKVTEKGKDVELRCDPISGHTALYWYRQSLGQGLEFLIYFQGNSAPDKSGLPSDRFSAERTGGSVSTLTIQRTQQEDSAVYLCASSLVPGRIEKLFFGSGTQLSVL.

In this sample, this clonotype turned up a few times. The CDR3 DNA reads as TGCAGTGCTAGGGGACTAGTCAGTTTCGATGAGCAGTTCTTC. Translation gives CSARGLVSFDEQFF. The V and J genes are TRBV20-1 and TRBJ2-1, with 8 bases identical to TRBD2. Looked up from germline, CDR1 is DFQATT and CDR2 is SNEGSKA (reference sequence). The CDR3 is 14 amino acids. V shed 3 bases and J 8 bases; nucleotides not matched to a gene: 9.

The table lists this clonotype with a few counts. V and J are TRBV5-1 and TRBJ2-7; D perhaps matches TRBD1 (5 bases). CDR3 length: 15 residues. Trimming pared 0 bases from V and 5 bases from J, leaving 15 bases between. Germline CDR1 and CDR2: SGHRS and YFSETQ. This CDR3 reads CASSLVGGRADEQYF. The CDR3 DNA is TGCGCCAGCAGCTTGGTTGGCGGCAGGGCCGACGAGCAGTACTTC.

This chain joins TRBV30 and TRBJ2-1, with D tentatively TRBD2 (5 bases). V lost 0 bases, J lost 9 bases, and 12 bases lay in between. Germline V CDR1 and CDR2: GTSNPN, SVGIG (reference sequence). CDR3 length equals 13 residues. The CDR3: CAWSVRGGGEQFF. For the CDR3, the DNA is TGTGCCTGGAGTGTACGAGGAGGCGGTGAGCAGTTCTTC.

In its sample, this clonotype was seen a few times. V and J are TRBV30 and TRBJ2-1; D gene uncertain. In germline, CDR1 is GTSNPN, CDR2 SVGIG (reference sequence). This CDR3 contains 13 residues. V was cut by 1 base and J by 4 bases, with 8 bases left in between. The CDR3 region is CAWSDSQYNEQFF. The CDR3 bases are TGTGCCTGGAGTGACAGTCAATACAATGAGCAGTTCTTC.

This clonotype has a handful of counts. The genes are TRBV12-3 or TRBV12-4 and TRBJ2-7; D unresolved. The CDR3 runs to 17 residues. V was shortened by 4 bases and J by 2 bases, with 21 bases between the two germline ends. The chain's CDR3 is CASSSIAAQVLPYEQYF. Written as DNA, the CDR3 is TGTGCCAGCAGTTCCATTGCAGCCCAAGTCCTACCCTACGAGCAGTACTTC.

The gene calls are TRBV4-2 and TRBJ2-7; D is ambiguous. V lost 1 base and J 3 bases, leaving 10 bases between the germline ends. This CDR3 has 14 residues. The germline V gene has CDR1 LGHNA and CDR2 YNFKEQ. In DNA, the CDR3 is TGTGCCAGCAGCCAAGGGCAACAGCTCTACGAGCAGTACTTC. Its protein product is CASSQGQQLYEQYF.

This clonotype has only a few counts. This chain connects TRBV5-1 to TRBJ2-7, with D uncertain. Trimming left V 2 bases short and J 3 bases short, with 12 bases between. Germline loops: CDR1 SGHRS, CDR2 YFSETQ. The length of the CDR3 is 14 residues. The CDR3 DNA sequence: TGCGCCAGCAGCTTAAAGGGCGGCGTCTACGAGCAGTACTTC. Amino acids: CASSLKGGVYEQYF.

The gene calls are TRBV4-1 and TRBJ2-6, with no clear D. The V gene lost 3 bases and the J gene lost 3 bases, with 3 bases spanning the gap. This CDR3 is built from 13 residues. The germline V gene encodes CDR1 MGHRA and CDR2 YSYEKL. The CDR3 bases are TGCGCCAGCAGCCATGGTGGGGCCAACGTCCTGACTTTC. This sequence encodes CASSHGGANVLTF.

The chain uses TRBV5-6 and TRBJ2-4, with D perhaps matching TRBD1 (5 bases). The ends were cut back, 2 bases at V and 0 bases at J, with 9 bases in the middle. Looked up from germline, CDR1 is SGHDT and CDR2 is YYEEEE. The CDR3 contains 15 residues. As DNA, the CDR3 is TGTGCCAGCAGCTTAGACAGCCTAGCCAAAAACATTCAGTACTTC. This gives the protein CASSLDSLAKNIQYF.

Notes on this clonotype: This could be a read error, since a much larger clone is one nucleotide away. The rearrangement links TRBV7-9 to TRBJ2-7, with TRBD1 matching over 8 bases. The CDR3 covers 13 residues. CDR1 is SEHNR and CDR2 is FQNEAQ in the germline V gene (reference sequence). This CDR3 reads CASSGQGDYKQYV. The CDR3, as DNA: TGTGCCAGCAGCGGACAGGGCGACTACAAGCAGTACGTC.

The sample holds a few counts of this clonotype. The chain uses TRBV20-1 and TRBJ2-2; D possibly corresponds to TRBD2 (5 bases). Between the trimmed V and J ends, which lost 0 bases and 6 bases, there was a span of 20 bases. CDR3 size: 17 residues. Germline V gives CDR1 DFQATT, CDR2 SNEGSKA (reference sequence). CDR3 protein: CSAREREVVYLSGELFF. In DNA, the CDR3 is TGCAGTGCTAGAGAGAGGGAAGTAGTTTATCTGTCCGGGGAGCTGTTTTTT.

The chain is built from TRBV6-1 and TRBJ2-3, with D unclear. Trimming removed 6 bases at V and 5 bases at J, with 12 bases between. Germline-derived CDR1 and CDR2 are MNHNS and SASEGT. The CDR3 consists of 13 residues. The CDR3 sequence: CASRPLLGDTQYF. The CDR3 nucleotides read TGTGCCAGCAGGCCCCTCCTGGGAGATACGCAGTATTTT.

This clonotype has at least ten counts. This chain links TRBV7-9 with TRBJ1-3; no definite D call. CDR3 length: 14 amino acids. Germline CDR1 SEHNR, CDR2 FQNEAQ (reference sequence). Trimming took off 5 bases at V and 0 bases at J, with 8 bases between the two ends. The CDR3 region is CASSLRTSGNTIYF. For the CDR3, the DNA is TGTGCCAGCAGCCTCCGCACCTCTGGAAACACCATATATTTT.

The CDR3 DNA follows: TGTGCCAGCAGCTGGGGACCCCACAATGAGCAGTTCTTC. Amino acids: CASSWGPHNEQFF. The genes are TRBV12-3 or TRBV12-4 and TRBJ2-1; D might be TRBD1 or TRBD2, each matching 5 bases. The CDR3 spans 13 residues. V gave up 6 bases and J gave up 5 bases, with 11 bases separating them.

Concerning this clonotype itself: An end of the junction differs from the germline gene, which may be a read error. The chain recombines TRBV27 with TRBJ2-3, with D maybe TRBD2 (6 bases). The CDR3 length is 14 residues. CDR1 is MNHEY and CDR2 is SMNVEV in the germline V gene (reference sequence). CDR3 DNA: TGTGCCAGCAGTGGGGCGGGGTGGGTAGATATGCAGTATTTT. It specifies CASSGAGWVDMQYF.

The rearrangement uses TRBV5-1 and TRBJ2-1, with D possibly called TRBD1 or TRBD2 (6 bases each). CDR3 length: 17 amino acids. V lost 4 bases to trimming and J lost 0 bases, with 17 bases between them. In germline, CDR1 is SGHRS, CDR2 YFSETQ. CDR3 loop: CASSPQDGGPSYNEQFF. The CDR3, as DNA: TGCGCCAGCAGCCCCCAAGACGGGGGCCCCTCCTACAATGAGCAGTTCTTC.

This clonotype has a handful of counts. CDR3 sequence (DNA): TGTGCCAGCAGTCCCCTCGGACCGAACACTGAAGCTTTCTTT. Its protein is CASSPLGPNTEAFF. The rearrangement joins TRBV27 to TRBJ1-1; D unresolved. The CDR3 length is 14 residues. V was pared by 5 bases and J by 1 base, with 11 bases between. Germline V gene lookup returns CDR1 MNHEY and CDR2 SMNVEV (reference sequence).

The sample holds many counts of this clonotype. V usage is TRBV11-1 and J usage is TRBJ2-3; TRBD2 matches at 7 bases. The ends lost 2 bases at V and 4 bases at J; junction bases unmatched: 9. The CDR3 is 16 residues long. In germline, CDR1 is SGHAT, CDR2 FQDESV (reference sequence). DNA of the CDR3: TGTGCCAGCAGCTTAAGGAGCGGGGAAGCATCAGATACGCAGTATTTT. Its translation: CASSLRSGEASDTQYF.

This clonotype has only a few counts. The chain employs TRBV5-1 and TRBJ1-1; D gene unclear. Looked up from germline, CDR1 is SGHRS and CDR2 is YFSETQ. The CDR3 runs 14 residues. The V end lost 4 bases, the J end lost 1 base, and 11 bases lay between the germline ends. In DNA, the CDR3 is TGCGCCAGCAGCCCCAGGAGAGGGAACACTGAAGCTTTCTTT. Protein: CASSPRRGNTEAFF.

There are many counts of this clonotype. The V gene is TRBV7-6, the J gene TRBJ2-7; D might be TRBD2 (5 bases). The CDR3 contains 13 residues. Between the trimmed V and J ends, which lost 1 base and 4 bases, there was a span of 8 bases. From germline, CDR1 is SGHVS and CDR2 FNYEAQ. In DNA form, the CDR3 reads TGTGCCAGCAGCTTAGGGGAGACTTACGAGCAGTACGTC. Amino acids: CASSLGETYEQYV.

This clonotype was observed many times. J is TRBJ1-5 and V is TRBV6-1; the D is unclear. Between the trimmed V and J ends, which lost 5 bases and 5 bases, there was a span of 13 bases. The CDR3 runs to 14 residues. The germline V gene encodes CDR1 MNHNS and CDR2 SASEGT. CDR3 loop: CASSTVGRHQPQHF. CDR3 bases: TGTGCCAGCAGTACCGTGGGCCGCCATCAGCCCCAGCATTTT.

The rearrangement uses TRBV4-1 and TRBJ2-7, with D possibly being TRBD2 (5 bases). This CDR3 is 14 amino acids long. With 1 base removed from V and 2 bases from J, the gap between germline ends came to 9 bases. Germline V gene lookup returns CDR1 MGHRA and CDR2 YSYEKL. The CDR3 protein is CASSQGLGAYEQYV. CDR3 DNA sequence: TGCGCCAGCAGCCAAGGGCTGGGAGCCTACGAGCAGTACGTC.

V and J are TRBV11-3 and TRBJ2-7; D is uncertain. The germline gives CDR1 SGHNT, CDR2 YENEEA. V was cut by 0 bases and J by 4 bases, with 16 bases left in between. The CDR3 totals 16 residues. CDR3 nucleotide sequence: TGTGCCAGCAGCTTAGACGAAGTGGTGCTTGGATACGAGCAGTACGTC. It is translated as CASSLDEVVLGYEQYV.

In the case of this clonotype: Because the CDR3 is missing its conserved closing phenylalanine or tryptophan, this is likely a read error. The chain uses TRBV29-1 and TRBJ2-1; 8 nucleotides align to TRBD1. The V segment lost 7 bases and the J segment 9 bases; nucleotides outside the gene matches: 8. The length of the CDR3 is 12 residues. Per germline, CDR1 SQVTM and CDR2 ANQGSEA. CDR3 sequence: CSAATGDAEQFL. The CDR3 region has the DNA TGCAGCGCCGCGACAGGGGACGCTGAGCAGTTCTTA.

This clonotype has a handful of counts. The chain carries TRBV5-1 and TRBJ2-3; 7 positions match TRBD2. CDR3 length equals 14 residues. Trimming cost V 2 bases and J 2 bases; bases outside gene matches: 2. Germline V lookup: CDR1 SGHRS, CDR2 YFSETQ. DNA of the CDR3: TGCGCCAGCAGCTTCGGGACTAACACAGATACGCAGTATTTT. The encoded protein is CASSFGTNTDTQYF.